These 14 T cell receptor beta chains came from one sample sequenced in a study of blood T cells in healthy people across ages. Through a sample-barcoded 5' primer and a J-beta primer mix, a second PCR was run for about 6 to 12 cycles. TCRdb reprocessed the 5' RACE reads with MiXCR, giving one entry per CDR3 protein. The table records about 580,000 distinct CDR3 sequences, more than 45% of them present only once. Material for sequencing was blood. These receptors originate from a man of 80 years or more in good health.

This rearrangement joins TRBV11-1 to TRBJ2-1, with D maybe TRBD1 (6 bases). V lost 0 bases, J lost 2 bases, and 14 bases lay in between. The CDR3 totals 17 residues. The germline gives CDR1 SGHAT, CDR2 FQDESV (reference sequence). The CDR3 protein is CASSLALGAGTYNEQFF. CDR3 DNA sequence: TGTGCCAGCAGCTTAGCCTTGGGGGCAGGCACCTACAATGAGCAGTTCTTC.

The V and J genes are TRBV6-6 and TRBJ1-2; weak D call: TRBD1 (6 bases). The CDR3 has 16 residues. The V end lost 6 bases, the J end lost 1 base, and 18 bases lay between the germline ends. Germline V gene lookup returns CDR1 MNHNY and CDR2 SVGAGI (reference sequence). CDR3 residues: CASSRGQNDINYGYTF. For the CDR3, the DNA is TGTGCCAGCAGCCGCGGACAGAATGATATTAACTATGGCTACACCTTC.

This clonotype appeared a few times. The chain combines TRBV15 with TRBJ2-5; D remains unclear. In germline, CDR1 is LNHNV, CDR2 YYDKDF (reference sequence). V lost 0 bases and J 5 bases, leaving 7 bases between the germline ends. The CDR3 runs 13 residues. The DNA for the CDR3 is TGTGCCACCAGCAGAGATGTGGGGGAGACCCAGTACTTC. The encoded protein is CATSRDVGETQYF.

The chain recombines TRBV9 with TRBJ1-3; 7 bases map to TRBD1. V was clipped by 3 bases and J by 1 base; unmatched bases: 7. This CDR3 is 16 amino acids long. Germline CDR1 reads SGDLS; CDR2 reads YYNGEE. The DNA for the CDR3 is TGTGCCAGCAGCGCGTCTCGACAGGGTTCTGGAAACACCATATATTTT. It yields the protein CASSASRQGSGNTIYF.

This clonotype was counted a single time. V usage is TRBV18 and J usage is TRBJ1-2; D is uncertain. There are 13 residues in the CDR3. Per the germline V gene, CDR1 is KGHSH and CDR2 is LQKENI. Trimming left V 4 bases short and J 7 bases short, with 13 bases between. CDR3 bases: TGTGCCAGCTCACTTGGGCAAGATGGTGGCTACACCTTC. Protein product: CASSLGQDGGYTF.

The sample holds a few counts of this clonotype. This sequence joins TRBV15 and TRBJ1-2; maybe TRBD1 (5 bases). This CDR3 spans 12 amino acids. Germline lookup yields CDR1 LNHNV and CDR2 YYDKDF (reference sequence). Trimming shortened V by 3 bases and J by 5 bases, and 7 bases separated the two germline ends. The CDR3 here is CATSSRGYGYTF. The CDR3 DNA reads TGTGCCACCAGCAGCCGGGGGTATGGCTACACCTTC.

V usage is TRBV5-1 and J usage is TRBJ2-4; possibly TRBD1 for D (5 bases). The DNA matches TRBJ2-5 better at its end, which makes the J call doubtful. This CDR3 is 14 amino acids long. Germline CDR1 SGHRS, CDR2 YFSETQ. The CDR3 DNA follows: TGCGCCAGCAGCTTGAGTTCAGGGCGGGAGACCCAGTACTTC. Amino acids: CASSLSSGRETQYF.

This clonotype was observed a handful of times. This sequence joins TRBV4-3 and TRBJ2-1, with a weak D call TRBD2 (5 bases). V lost 4 bases to trimming and J lost 7 bases, with 14 bases between them. The CDR3 contains 14 residues. Looked up from germline, CDR1 is LGHNA and CDR2 is YSLEER. CDR3 protein: CASSRGLFVNEQFF. The CDR3 DNA follows: TGCGCCAGCAGCCGAGGGCTTTTTGTGAATGAGCAGTTCTTC.

The table lists this clonotype with a count of one. V and J are TRBV4-1 and TRBJ2-5, with 8 bases matching TRBD1. The CDR3 is made up of 19 amino acids. With V trimmed by 5 bases and J by 2 bases, 19 bases remained unmatched. Per germline, CDR1 MGHRA and CDR2 YSYEKL. CDR3 amino acids: CASSYRRTGNVERQETQYF. The CDR3 DNA reads as TGCGCCAGCAGCTACCGACGGACAGGGAATGTTGAACGTCAAGAGACCCAGTACTTC.

Comments on this clonotype: At one end the junction does not follow the germline gene, possibly because of a read error. This chain connects TRBV7-8 to TRBJ2-3; either TRBD1 or TRBD2 may supply D (6 bases each). Germline CDR1 reads SGHVS; CDR2 reads FQNEAQ. The CDR3 consists of 17 residues. The DNA for the CDR3 is TGTACCAGCAGCTTAAGTTCTCGTCGGGGGCCCACAGATACGCAGTATTTT. It translates to CTSSLSSRRGPTDTQYF.

This rearrangement joins TRBV7-9 to TRBJ2-1, with 8 bases fitting TRBD2. Germline CDR1 is SEHNR and CDR2 is FQNEAQ (reference sequence). With V trimmed by 1 base and J by 6 bases, 11 bases remained unmatched. The CDR3 sequence is 17 residues long. CDR3 sequence (DNA): TGTGCCAGCAGCTTAGTTCGGGGGGGGATGAAATTCAATGAGCAGTTCTTC. This encodes CASSLVRGGMKFNEQFF.

This chain connects TRBV2 to TRBJ1-6, with no clear D. Germline V gene lookup returns CDR1 SNHLY and CDR2 FYNNEI. The CDR3 has 13 amino acids. V was clipped by 0 bases and J by 13 bases, with 10 bases between them. CDR3 residues: CASSEAQVIPLHF. DNA for the CDR3: TGTGCCAGCAGTGAAGCCCAGGTCATTCCCCTCCACTTT.

V and J are TRBV12-3 or TRBV12-4 and TRBJ2-3; either TRBD1 or TRBD2 may fit D (5 bases each). The CDR3 extends over 15 amino acids. V was pared by 3 bases and J by 4 bases, with 14 bases between. Here the CDR3 reads CASSFPRGTADTQYF. The CDR3 region has the DNA TGTGCCAGCAGTTTTCCGAGAGGGACGGCAGATACGCAGTATTTT.

The rearrangement links TRBV20-1 to TRBJ2-1; D perhaps matches TRBD2 (6 bases). The CDR3 is made up of 17 amino acids. The germline V gene has CDR1 DFQATT and CDR2 SNEGSKA (reference sequence). Trimming shortened V by 3 bases and J by 0 bases, and 18 bases separated the two germline ends. The CDR3, as DNA: TGCAGTGCTAGTAAATCTGCGGGGCGGAGCTCCTACAATGAGCAGTTCTTC. It is translated as CSASKSAGRSSYNEQFF.